Listed below are T cell receptor beta chains from one sample, sequenced in a study of blood T cell repertoires in COVID-19. Assay used: immunoSEQ multiplex PCR; TCRdb lists only in-frame clones, some missing. In the table there are some 110,000 clones, around 87% of which are singletons. The specimen sequenced was peripheral blood. These receptors were collected from a human donor in a cohort sampled during active COVID-19. Each CDR3 is given with its conserved first and last residue. The D gene is left open where the match is weak. Clone size is shown for a subset of rows, as once, few, many or a class of expanded clone.

d_call,j_call,v_call,clone_size,cdr3_nt,cdr3_aa
NA,TRBJ2-7,TRBV21-1,NA,TGTGCCAGCAGCATGCCACACGACAGGCCCTACGAGCAGTACTTC,CASSMPHDRPYEQYF
NA,TRBJ1-3,TRBV7-2,few,TGTGCCAGCAGCCAGACACCCTCTGGAAACACCATATATTTT,CASSQTPSGNTIYF
TRBD2,TRBJ2-2,TRBV10-2,NA,TGCGCCAGCATTCTAGCGGGAGTGCAGGGGGCGAACACCGGGGAGCTGTTTTTT,CASILAGVQGANTGELFF
NA,TRBJ1-6,TRBV6-6,NA,TGTGCCAGCAGTTACAGGGGAGGCGGTTCACCCCTCCACTTT,CASSYRGGGSPLHF
NA,TRBJ1-2,TRBV6-4,NA,TGTGCCAGCAGTGAGGAGGGGACGGGCGGCTACACCTTC,CASSEEGTGGYTF
NA,TRBJ2-7,TRBV21-1,once,TGTGCCAGAGACAGAATATACGAGCAGTACTTC,CARDRIYEQYF
TRBD2,TRBJ2-5,TRBV19,NA,TGTGCCAGTAGTGTACTAGCGGGAGCGGAGACCCAGTACTTC,CASSVLAGAETQYF
TRBD2,TRBJ2-3,TRBV4-1,NA,TGCGCCAGCAGCCAAGATCGAGAGCGGGGGGGGGCAGATACGCAGTATTTT,CASSQDRERGGADTQYF
TRBD1,TRBJ1-5,TRBV6-5,few,TGTGCCAGCAGTTCCCGCGGGACAGCCTACAATCAGCCCCAGCATTTT,CASSSRGTAYNQPQHF
NA,TRBJ2-3,TRBV2,NA,TGTGCCAGCAGTGTCTCGTGGGCTCGTAGCACAGATACGCAGTATTTT,CASSVSWARSTDTQYF
TRBD2,TRBJ2-7,TRBV9,NA,TGTGCCAGCAGCGCTCAGAGCGGGGGAACCTACGAGCAGTACTTC,CASSAQSGGTYEQYF
NA,TRBJ1-1,TRBV24-1,NA,TGTGCCACCAGTGATAACAGGATGAGCACTGAAGCTTTCTTT,CATSDNRMSTEAFF
NA,TRBJ2-1,TRBV29-1,NA,TGCAGCGTTAAAGTAGAAGAGCAGTTCTTC,CSVKVEEQFF
NA,TRBJ2-4,TRBV28,NA,TGTGCCAGCAAAGGGCACAGGTCCTTCGAAAACATTCAGTACTTC,CASKGHRSFENIQYF
NA,TRBJ1-6,TRBV21-1,NA,TGTGCCAGCAGCAAAGCGGACAGGGATAATTCACCCCTCCACTTT,CASSKADRDNSPLHF
NA,TRBJ1-1,TRBV11-2,NA,TGTGCCAGCAGCTCTGCGGGGCTCGTAGGTGAAGCTTTCTTT,CASSSAGLVGEAFF
TRBD1,TRBJ1-1,TRBV29-1,NA,TGCAGCGGGGGACAGGGAGTCACTGAAGCTTTCTTT,CSGGQGVTEAFF
NA,TRBJ1-1,TRBV5-4,NA,TGTGCCAGCAGCTCCGCAGCGAGCTACACTGAAGCTTTCTTT,CASSSAASYTEAFF
NA,TRBJ1-2,TRBV5-1,NA,TGCGCCAGCAGCCCGGAGGCCTCTAACTATGGCTACACCTTC,CASSPEASNYGYTF
NA,TRBJ2-7,TRBV5-5,NA,TGTGCCAGCACCCGCGCCAGGCGTAGCGAGCAGTACTTC,CASTRARRSEQYF
NA,TRBJ2-3,TRBV24-1,NA,TGTGCCACCGGAGACCGTTCTAGCACAGATACGCAGTATTTT,CATGDRSSTDTQYF
NA,TRBJ1-1,TRBV7-6,NA,TGTGCCAGCAGCTTAGGAAGGACAAGTAAAGCTTTCTTT,CASSLGRTSKAFF
TRBD1,TRBJ2-7,TRBV6-5,NA,TGTGCCAGCAGTTACTCAACAGGGGGTCGTGGCGAGCAGTACTTC,CASSYSTGGRGEQYF
NA,TRBJ1-2,TRBV3-1/TRBV3-2,NA,TGTGCCAGCAGCCGGAATTTCCACCGGGGGGACGATGGCTACACCTTC,CASSRNFHRGDDGYTF
TRBD2,TRBJ2-7,TRBV6-5,NA,TGTGCCAGCAGCGCGGGACTAGCGGGGGCCTACGAGCAGTACTTC,CASSAGLAGAYEQYF
NA,TRBJ2-5,TRBV5-1,NA,TGCGCCAGCAGCTTGGGTACAGGAAATCAAGAGACCCAGTACTTC,CASSLGTGNQETQYF
TRBD1,TRBJ2-7,TRBV6-1,NA,TGTGCCAGCAGTGACGGTAGCAGGGGGTACGAGCAGTACTTC,CASSDGSRGYEQYF
TRBD1,TRBJ1-2,TRBV7-9,NA,TGTGCCAGCAGCTCAGCGGACAGGGGGAGCTATGGCTACACCTTC,CASSSADRGSYGYTF
TRBD1,TRBJ1-4,TRBV5-4,NA,TGTGCCAGCAGCCCCGGACAGGGCTGGTCTAATGAAAAACTGTTTTTT,CASSPGQGWSNEKLFF